The 4 T cell receptor beta chains presented below share a single source sample, sequenced in a study of graft-versus-host responses after intestinal transplantation. Only in-frame clones appear in the TCRdb table, and some are missing; sequencing was by immunoSEQ multiplex PCR. In the table there are 90,000 to 130,000 clones, about 94% of which are singletons. Their recognized antigens are unknown. Sequenced here: unstimulated CD8+ T cells sorted from spleen or lymph node cells, sampled before intestinal transplant. All receptors derive from a human donor who received an intestinal transplant.

This clone was seen only once. This chain links TRBV2 with TRBJ2-1, with D hard to call. The length of the CDR3 is 11 residues. V was shortened by 3 bases and J by 8 bases, with 5 bases between the two germline ends. The germline V gene encodes CDR1 SNHLY and CDR2 FYNNEI. The CDR3 here is CASSEGYEQFF. For the CDR3, the DNA is TGTGCCAGCAGTGAGGGTTATGAGCAGTTCTTC.

The chain uses TRBV28 and TRBJ2-2; 7 bases map to TRBD1. Germline lookup yields CDR1 MDHEN and CDR2 SYDVKM. With 5 bases clipped from V and 1 base from J, the junction kept 13 bases outside the gene matches. CDR3 size: 18 residues. CDR3 in DNA: TGTGCCAGCAGTCCGTGGGCGCTCGGGACAGAGAACACCGGGGAGCTGTTTTTT. Translating gives CASSPWALGTENTGELFF.

CDR3 coding DNA: TGTGCCAGCAGCGACCACTTCACTGAAGCTTTCTTT. Translated, it gives CASSDHFTEAFF. The gene calls are TRBV27 and TRBJ1-1; no clear D gene. Trimming left V 6 bases short and J 4 bases short, with 9 bases between. The CDR3 is made up of 12 amino acids. Germline V gives CDR1 MNHEY, CDR2 SMNVEV (reference sequence).

V and J are TRBV7-9 and TRBJ1-5, with D possibly being TRBD1 (6 bases). V lost 0 bases, J lost 1 base, and 16 bases lay in between. Germline V gene sequence: CDR1 SEHNR, CDR2 FQNEAQ (reference sequence). CDR3 length: 18 residues. CDR3: CASSLAVSGVPSNQPQHF. The CDR3 DNA reads TGTGCCAGCAGCTTAGCCGTATCAGGGGTTCCGAGCAATCAGCCCCAGCATTTT.